Following are 20 T cell receptor beta chains from one sample sequenced in a study of CD8+CD57+ T cells in acquired aplastic anemia. Patients chosen for sequencing had CD8+CD57+ cells that had expanded, as shown by flow cytometry. Genomic DNA, serving as template, underwent TCR beta VDJ and CDR3 profiling. TCRdb independently ran MiXCR on the reads; one entry per CDR3 protein. The sample consists of about 150,000 distinct CDR3 sequences, about 50% of them appearing once. The specimen was sorted CD4+, CD8+, or CD8+CD57+ T cells (not recorded which) from PBMCs. The receptors stem from a human donor with aplastic anemia.

The rearrangement uses TRBV29-1 and TRBJ1-2, with 8 nucleotides matching TRBD1. V lost 8 bases, J lost 2 bases, and 4 bases stayed unmatched. The germline V gene has CDR1 SQVTM and CDR2 ANQGSEA. This CDR3 region has 12 residues. The CDR3 DNA sequence: TGCAGCACCAGGACAGGGAACTATGGCTACACCTTC. This encodes CSTRTGNYGYTF.

The V gene is TRBV19, the J gene TRBJ2-2; 9 bases align to TRBD1. The V gene's germline CDR1 is LNHDA and CDR2 SQIVND (reference sequence). The CDR3 sequence is 16 residues long. The junction had 6 bases not matched to a gene; V was cut back by 6 bases and J by 1 base. The CDR3 here is CASSRPGQGNTGELFF. CDR3 sequence (DNA): TGTGCCAGTAGCCGACCGGGACAGGGGAACACCGGGGAGCTGTTTTTT. Full variable domain (outside the CDR3, taken from reference TRBV19 and TRBJ2-2): DGGITQSPKYLFRKEGQNVTLSCEQNLNHDAMYWYRQDPGQGLRLIYYSQIVNDFQKGDIAEGYSVSREKKESFPLTVTSAQKNPTAFYLCASSRPGQGNTGELFFGEGSRLTVL.

Notes on this clonotype: A clone one base away is much larger, so this may be a read error. The rearrangement links TRBV7-2 to TRBJ2-1; D perhaps matches TRBD2 (5 bases). V lost 1 base and J lost 6, with 7 bases in between. Germline values: CDR1 SGHTA, CDR2 FQGNSA. This CDR3 has 13 amino acids. CDR3 region: CASSLGGSNEQFF. The CDR3 region has the DNA TGTGCCAGCAGCTTAGGAGGGTCCAATGAGCAGTTCTTC.

With respect to this clonotype: Given a much more abundant clone one base away, this may be a read error. This rearrangement joins TRBV6-2 or TRBV6-3 to TRBJ2-6, with a possible D match to TRBD1 (5 bases). Germline loops: CDR1 MNHEY, CDR2 SVGEGT. This CDR3 contains 14 residues. CDR3 region: CASTLPSGANLLTF. CDR3 nucleotides: TGTGCCAGTACGCTGCCATCTGGGGCCAACCTCCTGACTTTC.

The rearrangement links TRBV20-1 to TRBJ2-7, with TRBD2 identical over 8 bases. Trimming took 0 bases from V and 5 from J; bases not matched to a gene: 3. This CDR3 has 13 residues. Germline V lookup: CDR1 DFQATT, CDR2 SNEGSKA (reference sequence). The CDR3 region has the DNA TGCAGTGCTAGAGAAGGGACTAGTAACGAGCAGTACTTC. Protein sequence: CSAREGTSNEQYF.

To note about this clonotype: A read error may be the cause here, since a much bigger clone is one base away. V and J are TRBV7-7 and TRBJ2-7, with 8 bases lining up with TRBD1. Per the germline V gene, CDR1 is SSHAT and CDR2 is FNYEAQ (reference sequence). V trimming: 1 base; J trimming: 0 bases; junction bases outside the gene matches: 2. The CDR3 is made up of 15 amino acids. Written as DNA, the CDR3 is TGTGCCAGCAGCTTAGGGACAGGGCTCTCCTACGAGCAGTACTTC. Its translation is CASSLGTGLSYEQYF.

The chain links TRBV19 to TRBJ2-7, with D maybe TRBD1 (5 bases). V was trimmed by 4 bases and J by 1 base, leaving 8 bases between them. Germline CDR1 reads LNHDA; CDR2 reads SQIVND (reference sequence). This CDR3 spans 13 amino acids. CDR3 in DNA: TGTGCCAGTAGTAAGACAGTTTCCTACGAGCAGTACTTC. Translation gives CASSKTVSYEQYF.

The chain joins TRBV5-1 to TRBJ2-1; D unclear. Germline V lookup: CDR1 SGHRS, CDR2 YFSETQ. Trimming removed 2 bases at V and 7 bases at J, with 10 bases between. This CDR3 region has 13 residues. In DNA, the CDR3 is TGCGCCAGCAGCTTATCCAGGTCGAATGAGCAGTTCTTC. It codes for CASSLSRSNEQFF. The variable domain in full, completed from reference TRBV5-1 and TRBJ2-1, reads KAGVTQTPRYLIKTRGQQVTLSCSPISGHRSVSWYQQTPGQGLQFLFEYFSETQRNKGNFPGRFSGRQFSNSRSEMNVSTLELGDSALYLCASSLSRSNEQFFGPGTRLTVL.

As to this clonotype: A single base separates this from a much larger clone, so it may be a read error. The chain combines TRBV9 with TRBJ2-5; TRBD1 matches 7 bases. Trimming removed 4 bases from V and 2 bases from J; junction bases left unmatched: 8. Germline loops: CDR1 SGDLS, CDR2 YYNGEE. This CDR3 contains 15 residues. The CDR3 nucleotides read TGTGCCAGCAGCCAAGATAGGGACAGACAAGAGACCCAGTACTTC. The encoded protein is CASSQDRDRQETQYF.

This clonotype appeared many times. V gene TRBV19 combines with J gene TRBJ2-1; 8 bases line up with TRBD2. Losses at the gene ends were 7 bases for V and 6 bases for J; bases not matched to a gene: 5. Germline CDR1 and CDR2: LNHDA and SQIVND (reference sequence). The CDR3 contains 13 residues. This CDR3 is CASNRGGGNEQFF. The CDR3 DNA follows: TGTGCCAGTAACCGGGGGGGGGGCAATGAGCAGTTCTTC.

J is TRBJ1-1 and V is TRBV5-1, with D unclear. Germline CDR1 and CDR2: SGHRS and YFSETQ. The CDR3 totals 14 residues. Between the trimmed V and J ends, which lost 0 bases and 2 bases, there was a span of 8 bases. The CDR3 here is CASSLALPNTEAFF. CDR3 bases: TGCGCCAGCAGCTTGGCCCTCCCTAACACTGAAGCTTTCTTT.

This clonotype was recorded at least ten times. The chain couples TRBV29-1 to TRBJ1-3; D is perhaps TRBD1 (5 bases). V lost 5 bases to trimming and J lost 4 bases, with 12 bases between them. This CDR3 comprises 13 residues. Looked up from germline, CDR1 is SQVTM and CDR2 is ANQGSEA. CDR3 sequence (DNA): TGCAGCGTTTTTCCGGGACTCGGAAACACCATATATTTT. Translated, it gives CSVFPGLGNTIYF.

V and J are TRBV30 and TRBJ2-5; tentative D call: TRBD1 (6 bases). The CDR3 has 11 residues. Germline CDR1 is GTSNPN and CDR2 is SVGIG (reference sequence). V lost 4 bases, J lost 7 bases, and 10 bases lay in between. In DNA form, the CDR3 reads TGTGCCTGGAACAGGGTTGGGACCCAGTACTTC. This gives the protein CAWNRVGTQYF.

This clonotype was picked up a small number of times. The V gene is TRBV10-3, the J gene TRBJ2-2, with D possibly matching TRBD2 (5 bases). This CDR3 region has 12 residues. Trimming shortened V by 9 bases and J by 8 bases, and 13 bases separated the two germline ends. In germline, CDR1 is ENHRY, CDR2 SYGVKD. The CDR3 DNA is TGTGCCATGGCGGGCGACGCGGGGGAGCTGTTTTTT. The encoded protein is CAMAGDAGELFF.

The genes are TRBV10-3 and TRBJ1-2, with 8 bases matching TRBD1. CDR1 and CDR2 (germline): ENHRY, SYGVKD. V gave up 7 bases and J gave up 4 bases; unmatched junction bases: 5. This CDR3 has 13 amino acids. The CDR3 spells CAIIKQGGYGYTF. The CDR3, as DNA: TGTGCCATCATCAAACAGGGGGGCTATGGCTACACCTTC.

V gene TRBV20-1 combines with J gene TRBJ1-6; D perhaps matches TRBD1 (6 bases). Trimming removed 1 base at V and 10 bases at J, with 14 bases between. The CDR3 loop spans 14 amino acids. Germline CDR1 and CDR2: DFQATT and SNEGSKA (reference sequence). CDR3 DNA: TGCAGTGCTAGAGTCGCGACAGGCCTGTCACCCCTCCACTTT. Translated: CSARVATGLSPLHF.

This clonotype was recorded once. The chain employs TRBV5-1 and TRBJ1-3, with D unclear. Germline V gene data show CDR1 as SGHRS and CDR2 as YFSETQ. Trimming removed 2 bases from V and 0 bases from J, with 6 bases in between. The CDR3 length is 14 residues. Here the CDR3 DNA reads TGCGCCAGCAGCTTACAAGACTCTGGAAACACCATATATTTT. The encoded protein is CASSLQDSGNTIYF.

The J gene is TRBJ2-1, the V gene TRBV18, with D unclear. CDR3 length: 13 residues. V dropped 3 bases and J dropped 7 bases, with 10 bases sitting between them. Germline lookup yields CDR1 KGHSH and CDR2 LQKENI. The CDR3 nucleotides are TGTGCCAGCTCACCGACCGAGGAAAATGAGCAGTTCTTC. Its protein product is CASSPTEENEQFF.

Only a few counts were recorded for this clonotype. V and J are TRBV27 and TRBJ2-1, with a weak D call TRBD1 (5 bases). The germline CDR1 and CDR2 sequences are MNHEY and SMNVEV (reference sequence). The V end lost 3 bases, the J end lost 0 bases, and 9 bases lay between the germline ends. This CDR3 is built from 15 residues. CDR3 amino acids: CASSFGASSYNEQFF. The DNA of the CDR3 is TGTGCCAGCAGTTTTGGGGCCAGCTCCTACAATGAGCAGTTCTTC.

V and J are TRBV7-9 and TRBJ2-5, with 8 bases lining up with TRBD2. The V segment lost 4 bases and the J segment 1 base; nucleotides outside the gene matches: 5. CDR1 SEHNR and CDR2 FQNEAQ come from the germline V gene (reference sequence). The length of the CDR3 is 15 residues. The CDR3: CASSSGGGLQETQYF. In DNA, the CDR3 is TGTGCCAGCAGCTCTGGCGGGGGGCTCCAAGAGACCCAGTACTTC.